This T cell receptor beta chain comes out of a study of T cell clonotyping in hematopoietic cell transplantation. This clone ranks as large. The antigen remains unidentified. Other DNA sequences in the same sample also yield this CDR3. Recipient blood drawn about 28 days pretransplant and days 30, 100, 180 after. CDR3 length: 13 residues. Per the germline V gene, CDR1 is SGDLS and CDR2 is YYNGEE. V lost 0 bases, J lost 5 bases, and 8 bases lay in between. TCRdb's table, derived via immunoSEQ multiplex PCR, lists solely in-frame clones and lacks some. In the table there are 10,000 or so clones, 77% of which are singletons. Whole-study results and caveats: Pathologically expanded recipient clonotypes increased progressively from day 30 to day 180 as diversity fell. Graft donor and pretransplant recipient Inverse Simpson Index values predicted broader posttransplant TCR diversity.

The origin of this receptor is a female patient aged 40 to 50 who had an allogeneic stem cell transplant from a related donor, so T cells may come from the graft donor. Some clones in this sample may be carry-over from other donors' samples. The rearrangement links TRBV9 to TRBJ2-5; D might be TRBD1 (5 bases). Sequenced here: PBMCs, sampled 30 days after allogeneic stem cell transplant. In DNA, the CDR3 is TGTGCCAGCAGCGTAGCTAGGGGTGAGACCCAGTACTTC. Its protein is CASSVARGETQYF.